The 7 T cell receptor beta chains below come from one sample, sequenced in a study of monozygotic twins with inflammatory bowel disease. TCRdb reprocessed the 5' RACE reads and reports one entry per CDR3 protein, with no DNA. The sample data list around 410,000 distinct CDR3 sequences. The sample comprised blood. The receptors originated from a human donor with ulcerative colitis or Crohn's disease, or a healthy co-twin of an affected twin (not recorded which).

This chain connects TRBV28 to TRBJ1-2. CDR3 size: 13 residues. CDR1 is MDHEN, CDR2 SYDVKM, per germline. The CDR3 sequence is CASSLSLGGGYTF.

The CDR3 loop reads CASTRTSGSYNEQFF. The rearrangement uses TRBV9 and TRBJ2-1; TCRdb's D gene call, TRBD2, goes unchecked for lack of DNA. The CDR3 length is 15 residues. Germline CDR1 reads SGDLS; CDR2 reads YYNGEE.

V and J are TRBV11-2 and TRBJ2-5. This CDR3 spans 13 amino acids. The germline CDR1 and CDR2 sequences are SGHAT and FQNNGV. This CDR3 reads CASSLEVQETQYF.

The J gene is TRBJ2-5, the V gene TRBV3-1; TCRdb's assignment of TRBD1 cannot be checked, as there is no DNA. Germline CDR1 reads LGHDT; CDR2 reads YNNKEL (reference sequence). The CDR3 totals 16 residues. CDR3 protein: CASSQGGRDREETQYF.

V is TRBV11-1 and J is TRBJ2-4; TCRdb outputs TRBD2, but without DNA this stays unchecked. This CDR3 spans 19 amino acids. Germline V gene data show CDR1 as SGHAT and CDR2 as FQDESV (reference sequence). CDR3 loop: CASSLVPASGRLAKNIQYF.

The chain carries TRBV28 and TRBJ1-2; TCRdb indicates TRBD1, and absent DNA this call remains unverified. The CDR3 covers 15 residues. Per the germline V gene, CDR1 is MDHEN and CDR2 is SYDVKM. CDR3 loop: CASSPRDRPFYGYTF.

This chain links TRBV7-9 with TRBJ2-2; the TCRdb call, TRBD1, lacks DNA for checking. CDR1 and CDR2 from the germline V gene are SEHNR and FQNEAQ (reference sequence). This CDR3 contains 15 residues. The CDR3 protein is CASSSDRGLTGELFF.